The 11 T cell receptor beta chains reported below all come from one sample, sequenced in a study of graft-versus-host responses after intestinal transplantation. The antigens for these receptors are not known. Profiling relied on immunoSEQ multiplex PCR, and the TCRdb table lists in-frame clones only, not all of them. The sample includes about 88,000 clones, around 93% of them seen just once. The sample here was unstimulated CD4+ T cells sorted from spleen or lymph node cells, taken before transplant. Receptors originate from a human donor who was the organ donor for an intestinal transplant.

The chain is built from TRBV7-2 and TRBJ1-2; 8 nucleotides line up with TRBD1. CDR3 size: 16 residues. Germline lookup yields CDR1 SGHTA and CDR2 FQGNSA. The V gene end was trimmed by 2 bases and the J gene end by 6 bases; junction bases not matched to a gene: 11. The CDR3 here is CASSLHPGQGVNGYTF. The CDR3 nucleotides are TGTGCCAGCAGCTTACATCCAGGACAGGGTGTGAATGGCTACACCTTC.

The chain uses TRBV10-3 and TRBJ2-3, with unresolved D. Looked up from germline, CDR1 is ENHRY and CDR2 is SYGVKD. The CDR3 consists of 12 residues. V lost 11 bases and J 2 bases, leaving 11 bases between the germline ends. CDR3 sequence reads: CAAGLLTDTQYF. DNA for the CDR3: TGTGCCGCCGGGTTGCTCACAGATACGCAGTATTTT.

The chain uses TRBV5-4 and TRBJ2-3, with D perhaps TRBD1 (6 bases). The germline gives CDR1 SGHNT, CDR2 YYREEE (reference sequence). The germline V and J ends were trimmed by 2 bases and 6 bases, with 16 bases remaining between them. CDR3 length equals 15 residues. CDR3 loop: CASSFIGQLTDTQYF. The DNA of the CDR3 is TGTGCCAGCAGCTTTATCGGACAGTTAACGGATACGCAGTATTTT.

The chain links TRBV4-3 to TRBJ2-5; 10 nucleotides line up with TRBD1. There are 14 residues in the CDR3. Looked up from germline, CDR1 is LGHNA and CDR2 is YSLEER. J gave up 5 bases and V 1 base, and 1 base lay outside the gene matches. The CDR3 region is CASSQGQGAETQYF. CDR3 DNA sequence: TGCGCCAGCAGCCAAGGACAGGGGGCCGAGACCCAGTACTTC.

V is TRBV28 and J is TRBJ2-5, with D unclear. Germline lookup yields CDR1 MDHEN and CDR2 SYDVKM. Trimming removed 3 bases at V and 5 bases at J, with 7 bases between. This CDR3 has 12 residues. DNA for the CDR3: TGTGCCAGCAGTTTGAAAATTGAGACCCAGTACTTC. Residues: CASSLKIETQYF.

The chain joins TRBV6-5 to TRBJ1-2; D remains ambiguous. This CDR3 contains 12 residues. Trimming left V 2 bases short and J 7 bases short, with 8 bases between. The germline gives CDR1 MNHEY, CDR2 SVGAGI. The CDR3 here is CASSYPYGGYTF. In nucleotides, the CDR3 is TGTGCCAGCAGTTACCCCTACGGTGGCTACACCTTC.

The chain employs TRBV5-1 and TRBJ1-1, with D possibly being TRBD1 (5 bases). Germline CDR1 SGHRS, CDR2 YFSETQ. With 4 bases removed from V and 8 bases from J, the gap between germline ends came to 18 bases. This CDR3 has 14 amino acids. The DNA for the CDR3 is TGCGCCAGCAGCATGGACACGGAGGGAATAGAAGCTTTCTTT. Translating it yields CASSMDTEGIEAFF.

The chain combines TRBV2 with TRBJ1-2; D is ambiguous. The CDR3 extends over 14 amino acids. Germline CDR1 and CDR2: SNHLY and FYNNEI. V was cut by 6 bases and J by 5 bases, with 16 bases left in between. DNA for the CDR3: TGTGCCAGCAGCCCATCGGGAGGTTTGTATGGCTACACCTTC. Its translation: CASSPSGGLYGYTF. Looking up the rest from reference TRBV2 and TRBJ1-2 gives the full variable domain: EPEVTQTPSHQVTQMGQEVILRCVPISNHLYFYWYRQILGQKVEFLVSFYNNEISEKSEIFDDQFSVERPDGSNFTLKIRSTKLEDSAMYFCASSPSGGLYGYTFGSGTRLTVV.

The chain uses TRBV7-9 and TRBJ1-5, with D tentatively TRBD1 (6 bases). The germline V gene encodes CDR1 SEHNR and CDR2 FQNEAQ (reference sequence). V gave up 3 bases and J gave up 5 bases, with 11 bases separating them. CDR3 size: 14 residues. DNA of the CDR3: TGTGCCAGCAGCTTGGGGGGCGTGGATCAGCCCCAGCATTTT. Protein product: CASSLGGVDQPQHF.

The rearrangement links TRBV7-9 to TRBJ2-6, with 12 bases lining up with TRBD1. Germline-derived CDR1 and CDR2 are SEHNR and FQNEAQ (reference sequence). The junction had 6 bases not matched to a gene; V was cut back by 4 bases and J by 2 bases. The CDR3 consists of 18 residues. Written as DNA, the CDR3 is TGTGCCAGCAGCTCACCGGGACAGGGGGCTGCTGGGGCCAACGTCCTGACTTTC. It encodes CASSSPGQGAAGANVLTF.

The chain couples TRBV19 to TRBJ1-5, with D uncertain. The CDR3 consists of 13 residues. Trimming shortened V by 8 bases and J by 0 bases, and 8 bases separated the two germline ends. The germline gives CDR1 LNHDA, CDR2 SQIVND (reference sequence). CDR3 DNA: TGTGCCAGTCGATGGGATAGCAATCAGCCCCAGCATTTT. Translating gives CASRWDSNQPQHF.